Given below is one TCR beta chain in context. The sample contains more than one DNA sequence encoding this CDR3. The source of the sample is a study of shared clonotypes between healthy human individuals. The CDR3 runs to 15 residues. Germline V gene sequence: CDR1 SEHNR, CDR2 FQNEAQ (reference sequence). The ends lost 4 bases at V and 5 bases at J; junction bases unmatched: 5. TCRdb's table, derived via immunoSEQ multiplex PCR, lists solely in-frame clones and lacks some. The sample lists some 2,500,000 clones, just under 95% occurring once. This TCR derives from a man younger than 35 in good health. Some clones in this sample may be carry-over from other donors' samples. The chain combines TRBV7-9 with TRBJ2-2, with 9 nucleotides matching TRBD1. Sequencing used naive CD4+ T cells from PBMCs. Subset noted: CD45RA+ positively selected. CDR3 amino acids: CASSSWDRVTGELFF. The CDR3 coding sequence is TGTGCCAGCAGCTCTTGGGACAGGGTGACCGGGGAGCTGTTTTTT.